What follows are 7 T cell receptor beta chains derived from one specimen sequenced in a study of identical twins. TCRdb re-analysed the 5' RACE reads in MiXCR, keeping a single row per CDR3 protein. The sample includes approximately 670,000 distinct CDR3 sequences, 6.1% of them seen just once. Sequencing was done on a sample of naive T cells sorted from blood. The receptors come from a man in his late teens or twenties in good health.

This clonotype occurred many times. The genes are TRBV29-1 and TRBJ2-2; D call uncertain. CDR3 length: 13 residues. From germline, CDR1 is SQVTM and CDR2 ANQGSEA. The ends were cut back, 6 bases at V and 4 bases at J, with 12 bases in the middle. CDR3 region: CSVDRFLTGELFF. DNA for the CDR3: TGCAGCGTCGATAGATTCCTCACCGGGGAGCTGTTTTTT.

This clonotype has ten or more counts. The genes are TRBV4-3 and TRBJ2-1; D perhaps matches TRBD2 (6 bases). The CDR3 is made up of 16 amino acids. Germline CDR1 and CDR2: LGHNA and YSLEER. V was trimmed by 0 bases and J by 6 bases, leaving 15 bases between them. CDR3 coding DNA: TGCGCCAGCAGCCAAGATATCTCGGGAGTGGGCAATGAGCAGTTCTTC. Translation gives CASSQDISGVGNEQFF.

This clonotype was observed a few times. The chain has TRBV7-2 and TRBJ2-7; 10 bases are a match to TRBD1. Trimming removed 5 bases from V and 6 bases from J; junction bases left unmatched: 7. This CDR3 contains 14 residues. CDR1 and CDR2 from the germline V gene are SGHTA and FQGNSA. CDR3 in amino acids: CASSADRGTGEQYF. The CDR3 region has the DNA TGTGCCAGCAGCGCGGACAGGGGGACTGGCGAGCAGTACTTC.

This clonotype was seen repeatedly, ten times or more. V and J are TRBV13 and TRBJ1-1; maybe TRBD1 (5 bases). The V gene lost 1 base and the J gene lost 7 bases, with 7 bases spanning the gap. Germline values: CDR1 PRHDT, CDR2 FYEKMQ (reference sequence). The CDR3 length is 12 residues. The DNA for the CDR3 is TGTGCCAGCAGCTTAGAAAGGGGTGAAGCTTTCTTT. Translated, it gives CASSLERGEAFF.

There are many counts of this clonotype. The gene calls are TRBV13 and TRBJ2-2; D is unclear. The CDR3 has 12 residues. Per germline, CDR1 PRHDT and CDR2 FYEKMQ (reference sequence). Trimming left V 3 bases short and J 6 bases short, with 5 bases between. The CDR3 DNA follows: TGTGCCAGCAGCTTTAGTCCCGGGGAGCTGTTTTTT. Its translation is CASSFSPGELFF.

This clonotype has ten or more counts. This chain links TRBV5-1 with TRBJ2-1; no clear D. V lost 7 bases and J 10 bases, leaving 12 bases between the germline ends. CDR1 is SGHRS and CDR2 is YFSETQ in the germline V gene. This CDR3 region has 11 residues. CDR3 sequence: CASHEEREQFF. Written as DNA, the CDR3 is TGCGCCAGCCATGAGGAGAGGGAGCAGTTCTTC.

The gene calls are TRBV5-1 and TRBJ2-1; D gene ambiguous. Per germline, CDR1 SGHRS and CDR2 YFSETQ. V was shortened by 4 bases and J by 0 bases, with 14 bases between the two germline ends. There are 16 residues in the CDR3. The CDR3 bases are TGCGCCAGCAGCCCCCCCCAACCAAACTCCTACAATGAGCAGTTCTTC. Its protein is CASSPPQPNSYNEQFF.